This record concerns one T cell receptor beta chain sequence. The sample is drawn from a study of blood T cell repertoires in COVID-19. TCRdb's copy holds only in-frame clones and misses some; the assay was immunoSEQ multiplex PCR. The sample lists 80,000 or so clones, around 84% occurring once. The sample consisted of peripheral blood. This sequence originates from an older woman with acute or convalescent COVID-19.

The CDR3 reads CASSLDGYPSTDTQYF. In DNA, the CDR3 is TGCGCCAGCAGCTTGGACGGGTACCCAAGCACAGATACGCAGTATTTT. V is TRBV5-1 and J is TRBJ2-3, with D unclear. V was pared by 0 bases and J by 0 bases, with 11 bases between. Germline V gene sequence: CDR1 SGHRS, CDR2 YFSETQ. CDR3 length equals 16 residues.